One sample yielded the 18 T cell receptor beta chains listed below, sequenced in a study of blood T cells in healthy people across ages. The use of a sample-barcoded 5' primer and a J-beta primer mix characterized a second PCR of roughly 7 to 11 cycles. One entry per CDR3 protein, called by TCRdb with MiXCR from the 5' RACE reads. Of 2 million or so distinct CDR3 sequences listed, just under 50% are singletons. The material sequenced was blood. The receptor set was obtained from a woman between 40 and 55 years old in good health.

As to this clonotype: Relative to the germline gene, one junction end is altered; a read error may explain this. The gene calls are TRBV4-2 and TRBJ2-3; possible D gene TRBD2, 5 bases. Germline CDR1 LGHNA, CDR2 YNFKEQ. The CDR3 consists of 15 residues. CDR3 sequence: CASSQAVTSTDTQYF. The CDR3 DNA sequence: TGTGCCAGCAGTCAAGCGGTGACTAGCACAGATACGCAGTATTTT.

This clonotype was detected a few times. The chain couples TRBV28 to TRBJ2-1, with 11 positions matching TRBD1. Germline loops: CDR1 MDHEN, CDR2 SYDVKM. The CDR3 loop spans 15 amino acids. After removal of 8 bases from V and 8 bases from J, the junction contained 11 bases not matched to a gene. DNA for the CDR3: TGTGCCAGCCTAACCGCCGGACAGGGGGCCGATGAGCAGTTCTTC. It yields the protein CASLTAGQGADEQFF.

This clonotype was seen ten or more times. The genes are TRBV6-6 and TRBJ2-3; D gene uncertain. The CDR3 sequence is 12 residues long. Germline V CDR1 and CDR2: MNHNY, SVGAGI (reference sequence). Trimming left V 2 bases short and J 4 bases short, with 4 bases between. CDR3 sequence (DNA): TGTGCCAGCAGTTACGGTCCAGATACGCAGTATTTT. Protein product: CASSYGPDTQYF.

V usage is TRBV7-9 and J usage is TRBJ2-7; 8 bases fit TRBD1. J gave up 6 bases and V 8 bases, and 15 bases lay outside the gene matches. The CDR3 loop spans 15 amino acids. Germline V gives CDR1 SEHNR, CDR2 FQNEAQ (reference sequence). In DNA form, the CDR3 reads TGTGCCAGCGTCTATCAGGGGGCGGGATCTGGCGAGCAGTACTTC. Translating gives CASVYQGAGSGEQYF.

This clonotype appeared a single time. This sequence joins TRBV7-9 and TRBJ1-4, with 11 bases aligning to TRBD1. The CDR3 is 16 amino acids. The germline V gene has CDR1 SEHNR and CDR2 FQNEAQ (reference sequence). J gave up 7 bases and V 1 base, and 5 bases lay outside the gene matches. CDR3: CASSLDPGQGAEKLFF. CDR3 sequence (DNA): TGTGCCAGCAGCTTAGATCCCGGACAGGGGGCTGAAAAACTGTTTTTT.

This sequence joins TRBV20-1 and TRBJ2-3; D gene unclear. Per the germline V gene, CDR1 is DFQATT and CDR2 is SNEGSKA (reference sequence). Trimming took 1 base from V and 1 from J, leaving 12 bases between them. The CDR3 has 15 residues. For the CDR3, the DNA is TGCAGTGCTAGAGCCCGCGGCACCCGCACAGATACGCAGTATTTT. As protein: CSARARGTRTDTQYF.

This CDR3 reads CASSEPRFDQYF. CDR3 sequence (DNA): TGTGCCAGCAGTGAACCCCGCTTCGATCAGTATTTT. The chain is built from TRBV6-2 or TRBV6-3 and TRBJ2-3, with D hard to call. Germline CDR1 and CDR2: MNHEY and SVGEGT. The CDR3 sequence is 12 residues long. Trimming cost V 5 bases and J 12 bases, with 15 bases left between them.

The rearrangement links TRBV6-5 to TRBJ1-4; a weak D match, TRBD1 (5 bases). Trimming took 6 bases from V and 1 from J, leaving 12 bases between them. Germline assignment: CDR1 MNHEY and CDR2 SVGAGI. This CDR3 has 15 amino acids. This CDR3 is CASSKWGGTNEKLFF. The CDR3 DNA sequence: TGTGCCAGCAGCAAGTGGGGGGGAACTAATGAAAAACTGTTTTTT.

The chain combines TRBV20-1 with TRBJ1-2; 7 bases fit TRBD1. The germline V gene encodes CDR1 DFQATT and CDR2 SNEGSKA (reference sequence). The CDR3 loop spans 13 amino acids. V was clipped by 2 bases and J by 3 bases; unmatched bases: 3. The CDR3 loop is CSARNGQDYGYTF. CDR3 bases: TGCAGTGCTAGAAACGGACAGGACTATGGCTACACCTTC.

The chain combines TRBV4-3 with TRBJ2-6, with 8 bases that match TRBD1. Trimming cost V 0 bases and J 0 bases; bases outside gene matches: 10. The CDR3 runs 20 residues. Germline values: CDR1 LGHNA, CDR2 YSLEER. The CDR3 sequence is CASSQDSLDRGPSGANVLTF. In nucleotides, the CDR3 is TGCGCCAGCAGCCAAGATTCCCTCGACAGGGGACCCTCTGGGGCCAACGTCCTGACTTTC.

This clonotype was counted between two and nine times. CDR3 loop: CASSFRWALERIQYF. The DNA of the CDR3 is TGTGCCAGCAGTTTTCGGTGGGCCTTAGAGAGGATTCAGTACTTC. The rearrangement joins TRBV28 to TRBJ2-4; no reliable D call. Germline V gene lookup returns CDR1 MDHEN and CDR2 SYDVKM. CDR3 length equals 15 residues. Trimming cost V 3 bases and J 10 bases, with 19 bases left between them.

This sequence joins TRBV6-6 and TRBJ1-4, with a tentative D call TRBD1 (6 bases). With 4 bases removed from V and 7 bases from J, the gap between germline ends came to 19 bases. Germline V lookup: CDR1 MNHNY, CDR2 SVGAGI (reference sequence). The CDR3 totals 16 residues. The CDR3 protein is CASSSPRGLGPEKLFF. Written as DNA, the CDR3 is TGTGCCAGCAGTTCCCCCAGGGGACTGGGACCTGAAAAACTGTTTTTT.

The chain recombines TRBV7-6 with TRBJ2-1, with 14 bases aligning to TRBD2. Germline CDR1 is SGHVS and CDR2 is FNYEAQ. The CDR3 contains 19 residues. V gave up 4 bases and J gave up 5 bases; unmatched junction bases: 13. The CDR3 sequence is CASSSRAGTSGGPHNEQFF. Here the CDR3 DNA reads TGTGCCAGCAGCTCCCGGGCCGGGACTAGCGGGGGCCCCCACAATGAGCAGTTCTTC.

Comment on this clonotype: Germline is not matched at one junction end, which may reflect a read error. The chain joins TRBV10-3 to TRBJ2-7; maybe TRBD1 (5 bases). CDR1 and CDR2 (germline): ENHRY, SYGVKD. This CDR3 has 16 residues. Here the CDR3 DNA reads TGTGCCATCGGTGAGTCCGGCAGGGCAGGAACCTACGAGCAGTACTTC. Residues: CAIGESGRAGTYEQYF.

This chain joins TRBV7-2 and TRBJ2-7; 10 bases are shared with TRBD2. This CDR3 contains 15 residues. Germline V gives CDR1 SGHTA, CDR2 FQGNSA. V lost 2 bases to trimming and J lost 3 bases; unmatched junction nucleotides: 4. CDR3: CASSLISGGDYEQYF. The CDR3 bases are TGTGCCAGCAGCTTAATCAGCGGGGGGGACTACGAGCAGTACTTC.

This clonotype has more than one count but fewer than ten. V is TRBV20-1 and J is TRBJ1-2, with no clear D. Germline CDR1 DFQATT, CDR2 SNEGSKA (reference sequence). The CDR3 is 11 amino acids. V lost 3 bases and J 5 bases, leaving 7 bases between the germline ends. CDR3 nucleotide sequence: TGCAGTGCTAGCGGGAGTTATGGCTACACCTTC. Encoded protein: CSASGSYGYTF.

This chain uses TRBV5-4 with TRBJ2-1; D not resolved. The CDR3 covers 15 residues. Trimming left V 4 bases short and J 9 bases short, with 20 bases between. The germline CDR1 and CDR2 sequences are SGHNT and YYREEE (reference sequence). CDR3 protein: CASSPKTGLSSEQFF. Written as DNA, the CDR3 is TGTGCCAGCAGCCCGAAGACTGGCCTGTCGAGTGAGCAGTTCTTC.

This chain links TRBV20-1 with TRBJ2-7, with 7 positions matching TRBD1. J was trimmed by 7 bases and V by 3 bases; bases with no gene match: 9. The CDR3 sequence is 13 residues long. Per germline, CDR1 DFQATT and CDR2 SNEGSKA (reference sequence). The CDR3 DNA reads as TGCAGTGCTAGGGGGGACAGTTTGGGTGAGCAGTACTTC. It encodes CSARGDSLGEQYF.